This passage covers 2 T cell receptor beta chains from one sample sequenced in a study of T cell changes during pregnancy in multiple sclerosis. Clones were sequenced by immunoSEQ multiplex PCR, and TCRdb holds only the in-frame ones, with some missing. Of about 34,000 clones listed, 80% to 90% are singletons. Specimen: CD8+ T cells from peripheral blood mononuclear cells, collected in the third trimester of pregnancy. The receptors were sampled from a female donor with multiple sclerosis, enrolled in a pregnancy study.

This chain joins TRBV4-3 and TRBJ1-1; perhaps TRBD1 as D (5 bases). Germline assignment: CDR1 LGHNA and CDR2 YSLEER. Deletions cut 0 bases from V and 5 bases from J, with 13 bases between. The CDR3 runs to 15 residues. CDR3 bases: TGCGCCAGCAGCCAAGACCCGGGGGGGGAGACTGAAGCTTTCTTT. It specifies CASSQDPGGETEAFF.

The chain is built from TRBV5-1 and TRBJ2-4; tentatively, D is TRBD2 (7 bases). This CDR3 comprises 17 residues. V dropped 3 bases and J dropped 8 bases, with 24 bases sitting between them. Germline values: CDR1 SGHRS, CDR2 YFSETQ. In DNA, the CDR3 is TGCGCCAGCAGCTCTCCGACCGGGGGGCGACCGTCGGACATTCAGTACTTC. Translated: CASSSPTGGRPSDIQYF. Full variable domain (outside the CDR3, taken from reference TRBV5-1 and TRBJ2-4): KAGVTQTPRYLIKTRGQQVTLSCSPISGHRSVSWYQQTPGQGLQFLFEYFSETQRNKGNFPGRFSGRQFSNSRSEMNVSTLELGDSALYLCASSSPTGGRPSDIQYFGAGTRLSVL.